These T cell receptor beta chains were read from a single sample in a study of cytomegalovirus exposure and HLA in healthy donors. TCRdb's table, derived via immunoSEQ multiplex PCR, lists solely in-frame clones and lacks some. Among 90,000 or so clones, roughly 74% were seen once, and the ten largest hold about 16%. The sequencing input was PBMCs. These receptors originate from a woman under 30 in good health and CMV-seropositive. Both conserved end residues are part of each CDR3. A D gene is named only where the DNA matches it firmly. Some rows have no size entry. The others give once, few or many, or a class for an expanded clone.

abundance: .; v_gene: TRBV5-1; d_gene: .; j_gene: TRBJ2-5; CDR3aa: CASSTRTDLETQYF; CDR3nt: TGCGCCAGCAGCACCAGGACAGATTTGGAGACCCAGTACTTC
abundance: once; v_gene: TRBV4-2; d_gene: .; j_gene: TRBJ2-1; CDR3aa: CASSQYISATSYNEQFF; CDR3nt: TGTGCCAGCAGCCAATATATTAGCGCGACGTCCTACAATGAGCAGTTCTTC
abundance: .; v_gene: TRBV12-5; d_gene: .; j_gene: TRBJ1-5; CDR3aa: CASGRDSNQPQHF; CDR3nt: TGTGCTAGTGGACGGGATAGCAATCAGCCCCAGCATTTT
abundance: .; v_gene: TRBV5-1; d_gene: .; j_gene: TRBJ2-7; CDR3aa: CASSPLGAAASYEQYF; CDR3nt: TGCGCCAGCAGCCCCCTGGGGGCCGCCGCGTCCTACGAGCAGTACTTC
abundance: .; v_gene: TRBV15; d_gene: .; j_gene: TRBJ2-7; CDR3aa: CATSRDRGPYEQYF; CDR3nt: TGTGCCACCAGCAGAGACAGGGGCCCCTACGAACAGTACTTC
abundance: .; v_gene: TRBV4-1; d_gene: .; j_gene: TRBJ1-2; CDR3aa: CASSQDISGDYGYTF; CDR3nt: TGCGCCAGCAGCCAAGATATAAGCGGAGACTATGGCTACACCTTC
abundance: .; v_gene: TRBV7-2; d_gene: .; j_gene: TRBJ2-7; CDR3aa: CASSATDYEQYF; CDR3nt: TGTGCCAGCAGCGCCACAGATTACGAGCAGTACTTC
abundance: .; v_gene: TRBV2; d_gene: .; j_gene: TRBJ2-5; CDR3aa: CASTRWEETGETQYF; CDR3nt: TGTGCCAGCACTCGATGGGAGGAGACGGGGGAGACCCAGTACTTC
abundance: .; v_gene: TRBV27; d_gene: .; j_gene: TRBJ2-1; CDR3aa: CASRSIGRQKNEQFF; CDR3nt: TGTGCCAGCAGGTCCATAGGCAGGCAAAAGAATGAGCAGTTCTTC
abundance: .; v_gene: TRBV7-9; d_gene: .; j_gene: TRBJ1-5; CDR3aa: CASSHSSRGIEPQHF; CDR3nt: TGTGCCAGCAGCCACTCGAGCCGAGGAATTGAGCCCCAGCATTTT
abundance: .; v_gene: TRBV13; d_gene: .; j_gene: TRBJ2-3; CDR3aa: CASSLEGGTDTQYF; CDR3nt: TGTGCCAGCAGCTTGGAGGGCGGCACAGATACGCAGTATTTT
abundance: .; v_gene: TRBV21-1; d_gene: .; j_gene: TRBJ2-7; CDR3aa: CASSCPKEGYEQYF; CDR3nt: TGTGCCAGCAGCTGTCCGAAGGAGGGATACGAGCAGTACTTC
abundance: .; v_gene: TRBV6-1; d_gene: TRBD1; j_gene: TRBJ1-3; CDR3aa: CASSARQGAGNTIYF; CDR3nt: TGTGCCAGCTCTGCTCGGCAGGGGGCTGGAAACACCATATATTTT
abundance: .; v_gene: TRBV10-3; d_gene: TRBD2; j_gene: TRBJ2-3; CDR3aa: CAISRGSGTDTQYF; CDR3nt: TGTGCCATCAGTCGCGGGAGTGGCACAGATACGCAGTATTTT
abundance: few; v_gene: TRBV5-1; d_gene: TRBD1; j_gene: TRBJ2-2; CDR3aa: CASSLGTGPNTGELFF; CDR3nt: TGCGCCAGCAGCTTGGGGACAGGACCGAACACCGGGGAGCTGTTTTTT
abundance: once; v_gene: TRBV9; d_gene: TRBD2; j_gene: TRBJ2-5; CDR3aa: CASSTHGGRAQETQYF; CDR3nt: TGTGCCAGCAGCACGCATGGGGGGAGGGCCCAAGAGACCCAGTACTTC
abundance: few; v_gene: TRBV7-2; d_gene: TRBD1; j_gene: TRBJ2-5; CDR3aa: CASSLDPGQSETQYF; CDR3nt: TGTGCCAGCAGCTTAGACCCGGGACAGTCCGAGACCCAGTACTTC
abundance: .; v_gene: TRBV5-4; d_gene: .; j_gene: TRBJ2-1; CDR3aa: CASSPESSYNEQFF; CDR3nt: TGTGCCAGCAGCCCCGAGTCGTCCTACAATGAGCAGTTCTTC
abundance: .; v_gene: TRBV27; d_gene: TRBD1; j_gene: TRBJ1-4; CDR3aa: CASRTQGAPGKLFF; CDR3nt: TGTGCCAGCAGGACCCAGGGGGCGCCCGGAAAACTGTTTTTT
abundance: .; v_gene: TRBV7-2; d_gene: .; j_gene: TRBJ2-7; CDR3aa: CASSLASSSYEQYF; CDR3nt: TGTGCCAGCAGCTTAGCTTCGAGCTCCTACGAGCAGTACTTC
abundance: .; v_gene: TRBV5-1; d_gene: .; j_gene: TRBJ2-5; CDR3aa: CASRTAFGETQYF; CDR3nt: TGCGCCAGCAGGACAGCCTTTGGGGAGACCCAGTACTTC
abundance: .; v_gene: TRBV27; d_gene: TRBD2; j_gene: TRBJ2-1; CDR3aa: CASSLSLAEPFNEQFF; CDR3nt: TGTGCCAGCAGTTTATCGCTAGCGGAGCCTTTCAATGAGCAGTTCTTC
abundance: .; v_gene: TRBV9; d_gene: .; j_gene: TRBJ2-3; CDR3aa: CASSVNGRTTDTQYF; CDR3nt: TGTGCCAGCAGCGTAAACGGGAGAACCACAGATACGCAGTATTTT
abundance: .; v_gene: TRBV14; d_gene: .; j_gene: TRBJ2-7; CDR3aa: CASSQAGGLYEQYF; CDR3nt: TGTGCCAGCAGCCAAGCTGGGGGCCTCTACGAGCAGTACTTC
abundance: few; v_gene: TRBV2; d_gene: TRBD1; j_gene: TRBJ1-2; CDR3aa: CASTMTGAYGYTF; CDR3nt: TGTGCCAGCACGATGACAGGGGCCTATGGCTACACCTTC
abundance: .; v_gene: TRBV7-9; d_gene: .; j_gene: TRBJ1-2; CDR3aa: CASSLASGNGYTF; CDR3nt: TGTGCCAGCAGCTTAGCGTCAGGGAATGGCTACACCTTC
abundance: .; v_gene: TRBV13; d_gene: .; j_gene: TRBJ1-2; CDR3aa: CASSPPRVGGYTF; CDR3nt: TGTGCCAGCAGCCCACCCCGGGTGGGTGGCTACACCTTC
abundance: .; v_gene: TRBV25-1; d_gene: .; j_gene: TRBJ1-1; CDR3aa: CASAYTGQGGATEAFF; CDR3nt: TGTGCCAGCGCTTATACCGGGCAGGGAGGCGCCACTGAAGCTTTCTTT
abundance: .; v_gene: TRBV7-8; d_gene: TRBD1; j_gene: TRBJ1-1; CDR3aa: CASSTRQGVTEAFF; CDR3nt: TGTGCCAGCAGCACGCGACAGGGCGTCACTGAAGCTTTCTTT
abundance: .; v_gene: TRBV5-1; d_gene: TRBD1; j_gene: TRBJ1-2; CDR3aa: CASSLDRAHRGYTF; CDR3nt: TGCGCCAGCAGCCTGGACAGGGCTCACCGTGGCTACACCTTC
abundance: .; v_gene: TRBV9; d_gene: TRBD1; j_gene: TRBJ1-2; CDR3aa: CASSRTGGNYGYTF; CDR3nt: TGTGCCAGCAGCCGGACAGGGGGGAACTATGGCTACACCTTC
abundance: .; v_gene: TRBV27; d_gene: TRBD2; j_gene: TRBJ2-5; CDR3aa: CASRPWTSGSWQETQYF; CDR3nt: TGTGCCAGCAGACCCTGGACTAGCGGGAGTTGGCAAGAGACCCAGTACTTC
abundance: .; v_gene: TRBV27; d_gene: .; j_gene: TRBJ2-3; CDR3aa: CASSYWSSDTQYF; CDR3nt: TGTGCCAGCAGTTATTGGAGTTCAGATACGCAGTATTTT
abundance: .; v_gene: TRBV7-6; d_gene: TRBD2; j_gene: TRBJ2-1; CDR3aa: CASSFPPRGTSYNEQFF; CDR3nt: TGTGCCAGCAGCTTCCCCCCCCGGGGGACTAGTTACAATGAGCAGTTCTTC
abundance: .; v_gene: TRBV30; d_gene: TRBD2; j_gene: TRBJ2-1; CDR3aa: CAWKRSGRAGSYNEQFF; CDR3nt: TGTGCCTGGAAACGCAGCGGGAGGGCCGGCAGCTACAATGAGCAGTTCTTC
abundance: .; v_gene: TRBV19; d_gene: .; j_gene: TRBJ2-3; CDR3aa: CASSNQGGGDTQYF; CDR3nt: TGTGCCAGTAGTAACCAGGGAGGGGGAGATACGCAGTATTTT
abundance: once; v_gene: TRBV6-6; d_gene: TRBD1; j_gene: TRBJ1-6; CDR3aa: CASSYSKGGRAPLHF; CDR3nt: TGTGCCAGCAGTTACTCGAAAGGGGGCCGGGCACCCCTCCACTTT
abundance: .; v_gene: TRBV7-2; d_gene: TRBD2; j_gene: TRBJ2-1; CDR3aa: CASSTLPSGSPGEQFF; CDR3nt: TGTGCCAGCAGCACCTTGCCTAGCGGGAGTCCTGGTGAGCAGTTCTTC
abundance: .; v_gene: TRBV9; d_gene: .; j_gene: TRBJ1-1; CDR3aa: CASSVEGGDTEAFF; CDR3nt: TGTGCCAGCAGCGTAGAAGGGGGGGACACTGAAGCTTTCTTT
abundance: .; v_gene: TRBV7-9; d_gene: .; j_gene: TRBJ2-7; CDR3aa: CASSSPSRRVHEQYF; CDR3nt: TGTGCCAGCAGCTCACCTAGTAGGCGTGTCCACGAGCAGTACTTC
abundance: once; v_gene: TRBV7-3; d_gene: .; j_gene: TRBJ2-3; CDR3aa: CASSPSSDTQYF; CDR3nt: TGTGCCAGCAGCCCCTCCTCAGATACGCAGTATTTT
abundance: .; v_gene: TRBV9; d_gene: .; j_gene: TRBJ2-7; CDR3aa: CASSAAGGYEQYF; CDR3nt: TGTGCCAGCAGCGCAGCAGGGGGGTACGAGCAGTACTTC